The 5 T cell receptor beta chains presented below share a single source sample, sequenced in a study of T cells in Graves' hyperthyroidism and ophthalmopathy. The investigators amplified TCR beta CDR3 regions from RNA transcripts. A set of HTBI primers served as the primers for a first-round RT-PCR of the TCR CDR3. TCRdb analysed the multiplex PCR reads with MiXCR anew, one entry per CDR3 protein. The sample has approximately 600,000 distinct CDR3 sequences, roughly 14% seen once. The sample consisted of blood. Receptor source: a woman aged 40 to 50 with Graves' ophthalmopathy.

This clonotype has only a few counts. The genes are TRBV4-2 and TRBJ2-6; D might be TRBD2 (8 bases). The germline V gene encodes CDR1 LGHNA and CDR2 YNFKEQ. V was shortened by 4 bases and J by 2 bases, with 18 bases between the two germline ends. There are 18 residues in the CDR3. CDR3 DNA sequence: TGTGCCAGCAGCCCCCGGGAGGGGGCGCCCCCTGGGGCCAACGTCCTGACTTTC. As protein: CASSPREGAPPGANVLTF.

This clonotype was observed at least ten times. The genes are TRBV15 and TRBJ1-2; D perhaps matches TRBD1 (6 bases). Trimming stripped 5 bases from V and 6 bases from J, with 16 bases between. CDR1 and CDR2 from the germline V gene are LNHNV and YYDKDF (reference sequence). This CDR3 comprises 14 residues. CDR3 sequence: CATSRGPGANGYTF. As DNA, the CDR3 is TGTGCCACCAGCCGAGGACCGGGGGCCAATGGCTACACCTTC.

This clonotype was detected many times. V and J are TRBV20-1 and TRBJ2-7; the match to TRBD2 covers 11 bases. The CDR3 spans 14 residues. V lost 5 bases, J lost 4 bases, and 7 bases stayed unmatched. CDR1 is DFQATT and CDR2 is SNEGSKA in the germline V gene (reference sequence). The CDR3 DNA sequence: TGCAGTGCTTTGACTAGCGGGAATTCTTACGAGCAGTACTTC. Protein product: CSALTSGNSYEQYF.

This clonotype has at least ten counts. The chain uses TRBV27 and TRBJ1-2; TRBD1 agrees at 7 bases. The length of the CDR3 is 14 residues. Germline-derived CDR1 and CDR2 are MNHEY and SMNVEV (reference sequence). J gave up 0 bases and V 6 bases, and 4 bases lay outside the gene matches. As DNA, the CDR3 is TGTGCCAGCAGGGCGACAGGGCCTAACTATGGCTACACCTTC. Its protein product is CASRATGPNYGYTF.

V gene TRBV11-3 combines with J gene TRBJ2-7; TRBD2 might be the D (6 bases). Deletions cut 2 bases from V and 0 bases from J, with 17 bases between. Germline V CDR1 and CDR2: SGHNT, YENEEA. CDR3 length equals 17 residues. The CDR3 protein is CASSLWVGGTGSYEQYF. The CDR3 nucleotides read TGTGCCAGCAGCTTATGGGTGGGGGGAACCGGCTCCTACGAGCAGTACTTC.